The clone carrying this T cell receptor (beta chain) appeared a few times. These data belong to a study of blood T cell repertoires in COVID-19. Sequencing was performed with immunoSEQ multiplex PCR; in TCRdb, only in-frame clones are kept and a portion is missing. The sample holds 150,000 to 200,000 clones, about nine tenths seen once. V lost 7 bases, J lost 2 bases, and 11 bases lay in between. The CDR3 extends over 13 amino acids. Germline CDR1 SQVTM, CDR2 ANQGSEA. The sequencing sample was made of peripheral blood. The sequence was obtained from a man aged 70 or older with active or convalescent COVID-19. The gene calls are TRBV29-1 and TRBJ1-4; D is possibly TRBD1 (5 bases). CDR3 amino acids: CSARRGTNEKLFF. As DNA, the CDR3 is TGCAGCGCCCGTCGGGGGACTAATGAAAAACTGTTTTTT.